This T cell receptor beta chain is from a study of T cell responses to AZD1222 COVID-19 vaccine (dated by TCRdb to about 2021). Background on the whole study: A total of just over 230 trial participants underwent TCR sequencing, of whom roughly 210 had received two doses of AZD1222 and roughly 26 had received two doses of the MenACWY control vaccine. Trial participants were enrolled by age into subgroups of 18-55, 56-69 and 70-plus years, and about 150, 27 and 61 TCR-sequenced participants, respectively, were included in these subgroups.

The CDR3 regions of human TCRbeta chains were subjected to immunosequencing. Concerning the study's data processing: Repertoire TCRs were matched against a reference library of SARS-CoV-2-specific TCRs generated with the MIRA antigen-specificity platform. Breadth was defined as the fraction of unique TCRs that were SARS-CoV-2-associated. Depth was defined as the fraction of total T cells that were SARS-CoV-2-associated. Each spike-specific TCR was assigned to its reactive spike region and to a CD4 or CD8 class using the MIRA data. Log10-transformed breadth and depth values were compared by one-way ANOVA with Sidak's multiple comparisons tests. TCRdb re-hosts the immuneACCESS table, in-frame sequences only. Its copies lack some clones; in the studies checked, an unresolved V gene accounts for under half of them, and the cause for the rest is not known. V, J and clone size are taken as reported in that table, and D and trimming were inferred from the DNA itself. This sample lists some 79,000 clones; roughly 75% were detected once. Together, the top ten hold about 46% of the sample.

The full study reports these points: In the small 56-69-year group, the increase in depth fell short of significance, most likely because of low power. Participants were mostly white British, with more females than males. The authors suggested clonal diversity may have been underestimated. Because no day 14 peak-response samples were available, the repertoires could be characterized only after the peak T cell response. Nearly half of unique spike-specific TCRs reportedly recognized epitopes outside regions mutated in the B.1.351 and B.1.1.7 variants. Conclusions about previously exposed vaccinees are limited, since just five or six AZD1222 recipients were seropositive for SARS-CoV-2 at baseline. CD4 TCRs associated with the vaccine covered the entire spike protein, and the dominant responses were in regions 160-218 and 743-854. A significant rise in spike-specific TCR breadth and depth was observed after two AZD1222 doses relative to day 0 and relative to MenACWY recipients.

The time point tag for this specimen amounts to: about 28 days (+/-7) after the second vaccine dose. AZD1222 recipients whose second dose came at about 4 weeks and those whose second dose came at about 12 weeks were combined into one group, since spike-specific TCR depth and breadth did not differ between the two schedules. Vaccinee samples were obtained from the UK trials COV001 and COV002, which included a single-blind randomized controlled phase 2/3 trial of AZD1222 (ChAdOx1 nCoV-19) in healthy adults. Trial participant PBMC samples were collected at day 0 and day 28 after the second dose for TCRbeta chain sequencing. The CDR3 contains 13 residues, cysteine and phenylalanine counted. The CDR3 DNA has 39 bases and is translated from base 1. Unmatched junction bases come to 2, with V trimmed by 4 bases and J by 3 bases. Sequences SGHKS (CDR1) and YYEKEE (CDR2) are obtained from the germline V gene (reference sequence).

As concerns this clone: No antigen is known for it. Per-nucleotide qualities are absent, and no much larger clonotype sits a single base away.

The input for sequencing was peripheral blood, taken 28 days after the second AZD1222 dose. This TCR was recovered from an adult who received the AZD1222 COVID-19 vaccine. The chain employs TRBV5-5 and TRBJ2-7; 9 bases in between match TRBD1. The nucleotide sequence is given as TGTGCCAGCAGCGGACAGGGGAACTACGAGCAGTACTTC. It translates to CASSGQGNYEQYF.